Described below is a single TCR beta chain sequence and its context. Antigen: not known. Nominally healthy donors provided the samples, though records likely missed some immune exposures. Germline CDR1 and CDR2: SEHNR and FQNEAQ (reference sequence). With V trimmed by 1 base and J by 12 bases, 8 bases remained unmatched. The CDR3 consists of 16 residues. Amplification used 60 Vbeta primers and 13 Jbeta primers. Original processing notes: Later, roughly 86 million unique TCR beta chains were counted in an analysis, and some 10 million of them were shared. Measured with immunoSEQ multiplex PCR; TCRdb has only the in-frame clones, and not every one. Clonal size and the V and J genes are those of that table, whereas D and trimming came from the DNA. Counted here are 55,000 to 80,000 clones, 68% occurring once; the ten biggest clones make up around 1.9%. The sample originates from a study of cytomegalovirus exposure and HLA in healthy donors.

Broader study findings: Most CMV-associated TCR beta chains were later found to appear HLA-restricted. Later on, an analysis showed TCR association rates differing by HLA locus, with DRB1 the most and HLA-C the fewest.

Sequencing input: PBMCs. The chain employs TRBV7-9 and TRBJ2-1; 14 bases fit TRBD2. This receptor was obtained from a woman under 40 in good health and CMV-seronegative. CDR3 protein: CASSLDGLAGGGLQFF. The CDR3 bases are TGTGCCAGCAGCTTAGACGGACTAGCGGGGGGCGGTCTGCAGTTCTTC.